This T cell receptor (beta chain) was sequenced for a study of blood T cell repertoires in COVID-19. This CDR3 contains 15 residues. Germline CDR1 and CDR2: MDHEN and SYDVKM. V lost 5 bases to trimming and J lost 7 bases; unmatched junction nucleotides: 11. Original handling: How many nucleated cells were present was estimated from reference gene primer amplification. Measured with immunoSEQ multiplex PCR; TCRdb has only the in-frame clones, and not every one. For V, J and clone size, that table is used; D and trimming come from the DNA. Counted here are approximately 210,000 clones, around four fifths occurring once; the ten biggest clones make up more than 9%.

The chain links TRBV28 to TRBJ1-2; TRBD1 agrees at 9 bases. Sequencing was performed on peripheral blood. The sequence was collected from an elderly woman with COVID-19, enrolled during active disease. The CDR3: CASSRRDRVFGGYTF. For the CDR3, the DNA is TGTGCCAGCAGTCGTCGGGACAGGGTATTCGGTGGCTACACCTTC.